What follows is one T cell receptor (beta chain) and its context. Its antigen is undetermined. This entry belongs to a study of cytomegalovirus exposure and HLA in healthy donors. General study findings and limits: The study dropped some indistinguishable V segments, TRBV6-2 and TRBV6-3 among them. In vitro checks showed that a few CMV-associated chains really do target CMV antigens.

Healthy people donating bone marrow made up the donors. Germline CDR1 is SGDLS and CDR2 is YYNGEE. This CDR3 is built from 16 residues. With 10 bases clipped from V and 4 bases from J, the junction kept 14 bases outside the gene matches. PCR used 60 Vbeta primers and 13 Jbeta primers. TCRdb's copy holds only in-frame clones and misses some; the assay was immunoSEQ multiplex PCR. The sample has 150,000 to 200,000 clones, around 62% seen once. Material: PBMCs. This clonotype was obtained from a man aged 35-49 years in good health and CMV-seronegative. The genes are TRBV9 and TRBJ2-5; 12 positions agree with TRBD2. The CDR3 reads CAGVERTSGNLETQYF. Written as DNA, the CDR3 is TGTGCCGGCGTGGAAAGGACTAGCGGGAACTTAGAGACCCAGTACTTC.